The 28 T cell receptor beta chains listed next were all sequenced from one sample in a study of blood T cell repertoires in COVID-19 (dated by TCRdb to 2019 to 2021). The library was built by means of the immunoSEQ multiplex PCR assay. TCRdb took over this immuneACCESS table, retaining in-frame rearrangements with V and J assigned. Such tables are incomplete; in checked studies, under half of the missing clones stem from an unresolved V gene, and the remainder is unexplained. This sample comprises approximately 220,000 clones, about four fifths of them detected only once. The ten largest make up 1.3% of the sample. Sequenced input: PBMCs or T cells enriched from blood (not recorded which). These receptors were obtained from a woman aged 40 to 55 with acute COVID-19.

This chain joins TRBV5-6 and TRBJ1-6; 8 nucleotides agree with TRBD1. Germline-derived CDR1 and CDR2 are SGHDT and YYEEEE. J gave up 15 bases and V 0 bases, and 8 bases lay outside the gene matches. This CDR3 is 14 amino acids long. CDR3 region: CASSLVGDRGRLHF. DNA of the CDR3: TGTGCCAGCAGCTTGGTGGGCGACAGGGGCCGCCTCCACTTT.

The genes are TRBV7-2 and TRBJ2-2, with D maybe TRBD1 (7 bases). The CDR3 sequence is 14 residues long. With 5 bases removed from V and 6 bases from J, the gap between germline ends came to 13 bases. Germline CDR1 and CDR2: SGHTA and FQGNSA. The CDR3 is CASSPGGLAGELFF. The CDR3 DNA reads TGTGCCAGCAGCCCAGGGGGGTTGGCCGGGGAGCTGTTTTTT. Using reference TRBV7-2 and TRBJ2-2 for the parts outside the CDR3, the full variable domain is GAGVSQSPSNKVTEKGKDVELRCDPISGHTALYWYRQSLGQGLEFLIYFQGNSAPDKSGLPSDRFSAERTGGSVSTLTIQRTQQEDSAVYLCASSPGGLAGELFFGEGSRLTVL.

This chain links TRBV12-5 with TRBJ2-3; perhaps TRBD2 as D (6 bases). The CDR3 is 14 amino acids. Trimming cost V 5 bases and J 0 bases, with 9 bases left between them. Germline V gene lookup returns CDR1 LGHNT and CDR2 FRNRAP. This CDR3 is CASGQSGSTDTQYF. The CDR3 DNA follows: TGTGCTAGTGGTCAGAGCGGGAGCACAGATACGCAGTATTTT.

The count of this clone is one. The CDR3 DNA reads TGTGCCAGCAGTGAAATACAACAGGGGGCAACAACCTACGAGCAGTACTTC. Translated, it gives CASSEIQQGATTYEQYF. The chain joins TRBV6-1 to TRBJ2-7; 9 bases are shared with TRBD1. With V trimmed by 2 bases and J by 2 bases, 10 bases remained unmatched. The germline CDR1 and CDR2 sequences are MNHNS and SASEGT. The CDR3 totals 17 residues.

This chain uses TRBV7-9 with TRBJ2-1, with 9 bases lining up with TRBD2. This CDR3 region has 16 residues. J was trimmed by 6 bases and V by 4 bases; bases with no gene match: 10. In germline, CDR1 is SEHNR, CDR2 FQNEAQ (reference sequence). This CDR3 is CASSWGAGGPVNEQFF. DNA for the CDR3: TGTGCCAGCAGCTGGGGGGCGGGAGGGCCGGTCAATGAGCAGTTCTTC. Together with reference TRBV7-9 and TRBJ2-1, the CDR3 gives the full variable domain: DTGVSQNPRHKITKRGQNVTFRCDPISEHNRLYWYRQTLGQGPEFLTYFQNEAQLEKSRLLSDRFSAERPKGSFSTLEIQRTEQGDSAMYLCASSWGAGGPVNEQFFGPGTRLTVL.

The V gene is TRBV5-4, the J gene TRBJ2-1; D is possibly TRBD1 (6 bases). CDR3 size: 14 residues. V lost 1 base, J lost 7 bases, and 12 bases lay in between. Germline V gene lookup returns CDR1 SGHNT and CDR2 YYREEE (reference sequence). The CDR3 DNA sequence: TGTGCCAGCAGCTTGCCAGGGGATATGAATGAGCAGTTCTTC. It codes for CASSLPGDMNEQFF.

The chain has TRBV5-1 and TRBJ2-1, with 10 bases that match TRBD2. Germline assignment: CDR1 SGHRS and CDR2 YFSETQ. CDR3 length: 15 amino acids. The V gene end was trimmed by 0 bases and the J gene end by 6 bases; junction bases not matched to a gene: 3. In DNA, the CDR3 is TGCGCCAGCAGCTTGGGGGCTAGCGGGAGCAATGAGCAGTTCTTC. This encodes CASSLGASGSNEQFF.

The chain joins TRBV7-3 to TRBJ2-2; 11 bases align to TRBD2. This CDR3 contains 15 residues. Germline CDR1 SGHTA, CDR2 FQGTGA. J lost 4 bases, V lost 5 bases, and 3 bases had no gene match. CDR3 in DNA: TGTGCCAGCAGCCACGGACTAGCGGGCACCGGGGAGCTGTTTTTT. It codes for CASSHGLAGTGELFF. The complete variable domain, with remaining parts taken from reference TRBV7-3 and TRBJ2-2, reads GAGVSQTPSNKVTEKGKYVELRCDPISGHTALYWYRQSLGQGPEFLIYFQGTGAADDSGLPNDRFFAVRPEGSVSTLKIQRTERGDSAVYLCASSHGLAGTGELFFGEGSRLTVL.

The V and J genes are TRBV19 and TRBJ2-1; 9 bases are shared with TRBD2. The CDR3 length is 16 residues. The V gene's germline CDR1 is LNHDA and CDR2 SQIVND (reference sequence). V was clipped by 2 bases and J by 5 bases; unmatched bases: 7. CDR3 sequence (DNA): TGTGCCAGTAGTATACGGGCGGGAGGGCCGAACAATGAGCAGTTCTTC. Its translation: CASSIRAGGPNNEQFF. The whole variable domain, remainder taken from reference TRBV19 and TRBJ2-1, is DGGITQSPKYLFRKEGQNVTLSCEQNLNHDAMYWYRQDPGQGLRLIYYSQIVNDFQKGDIAEGYSVSREKKESFPLTVTSAQKNPTAFYLCASSIRAGGPNNEQFFGPGTRLTVL.

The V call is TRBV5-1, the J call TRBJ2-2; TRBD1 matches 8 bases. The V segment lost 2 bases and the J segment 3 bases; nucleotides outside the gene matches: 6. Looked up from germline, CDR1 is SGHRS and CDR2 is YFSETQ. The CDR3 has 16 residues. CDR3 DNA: TGCGCCAGCAGCTTTATCAGGGGGCTCGACACCGGGGAGCTGTTTTTT. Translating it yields CASSFIRGLDTGELFF.

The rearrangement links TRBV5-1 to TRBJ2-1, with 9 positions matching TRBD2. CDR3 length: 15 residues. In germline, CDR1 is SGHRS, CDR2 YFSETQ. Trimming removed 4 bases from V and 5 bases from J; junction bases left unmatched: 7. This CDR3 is CASSERASGDNEQFF. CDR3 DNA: TGCGCCAGCAGCGAAAGGGCTAGCGGGGACAATGAGCAGTTCTTC. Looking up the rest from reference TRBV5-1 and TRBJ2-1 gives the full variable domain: KAGVTQTPRYLIKTRGQQVTLSCSPISGHRSVSWYQQTPGQGLQFLFEYFSETQRNKGNFPGRFSGRQFSNSRSEMNVSTLELGDSALYLCASSERASGDNEQFFGPGTRLTVL.

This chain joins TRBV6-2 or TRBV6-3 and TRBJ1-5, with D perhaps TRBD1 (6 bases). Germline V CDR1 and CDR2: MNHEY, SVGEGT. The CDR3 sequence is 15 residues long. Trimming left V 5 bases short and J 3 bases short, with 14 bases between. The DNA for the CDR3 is TGTGCCAGCAGTAAAGAACAGGGAAACAATCAGCCCCAGCATTTT. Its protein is CASSKEQGNNQPQHF.

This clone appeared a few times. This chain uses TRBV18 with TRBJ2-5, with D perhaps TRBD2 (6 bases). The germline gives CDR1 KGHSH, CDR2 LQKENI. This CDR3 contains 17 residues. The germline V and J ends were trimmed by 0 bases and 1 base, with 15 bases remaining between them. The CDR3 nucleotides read TGTGCCAGCTCACCACCGGGAGTAGCGGCAGTCCAAGAGACCCAGTACTTC. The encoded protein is CASSPPGVAAVQETQYF.

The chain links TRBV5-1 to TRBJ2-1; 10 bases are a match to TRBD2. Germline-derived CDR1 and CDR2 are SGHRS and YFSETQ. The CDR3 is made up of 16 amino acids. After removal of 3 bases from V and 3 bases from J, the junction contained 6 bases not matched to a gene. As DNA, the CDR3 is TGCGCCAGCAGCTCCGGAGCGGGAGGGGACTACAATGAGCAGTTCTTC. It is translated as CASSSGAGGDYNEQFF.

CDR3 residues: CASSLAGYQPQHF. The DNA of the CDR3 is TGCGCCAGCAGCTTGGCAGGTTATCAGCCCCAGCATTTT. The chain carries TRBV5-1 and TRBJ1-5; D is unclear. Per germline, CDR1 SGHRS and CDR2 YFSETQ. The CDR3 covers 13 residues. V was pared by 0 bases and J by 5 bases, with 6 bases between.

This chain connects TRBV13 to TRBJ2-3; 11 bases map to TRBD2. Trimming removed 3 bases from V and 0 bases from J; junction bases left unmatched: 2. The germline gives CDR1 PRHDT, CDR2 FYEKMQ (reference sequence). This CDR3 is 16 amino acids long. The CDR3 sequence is CASSLTSGASTDTQYF. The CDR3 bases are TGTGCCAGCAGCTTGACTAGCGGGGCGAGCACAGATACGCAGTATTTT.

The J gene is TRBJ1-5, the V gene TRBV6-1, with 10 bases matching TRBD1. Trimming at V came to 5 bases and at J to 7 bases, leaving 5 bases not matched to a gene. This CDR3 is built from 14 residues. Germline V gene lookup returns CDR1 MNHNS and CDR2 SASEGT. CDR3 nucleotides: TGTGCCAGCAGTTCGGGACAGGGGAACCAGCCCCAGCATTTT. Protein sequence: CASSSGQGNQPQHF.

The CDR3 DNA follows: TGCGCCAGCAGTGAAGAGGGAAGAGGGCATCAGCCCCAGCATTTT. Protein: CASSEEGRGHQPQHF. The chain is built from TRBV10-1 and TRBJ1-5; D is unresolved. The CDR3 loop spans 15 amino acids. The germline V gene encodes CDR1 WNHNN and CDR2 SYGVQD (reference sequence). V was pared by 3 bases and J by 5 bases, with 14 bases between.

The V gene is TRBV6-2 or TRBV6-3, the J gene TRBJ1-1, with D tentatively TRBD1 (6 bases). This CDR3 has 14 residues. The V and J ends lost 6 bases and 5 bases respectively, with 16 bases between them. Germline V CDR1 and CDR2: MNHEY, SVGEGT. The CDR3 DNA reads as TGTGCCAGCAGCCGACCAGGGGAAGGGACTGAAGCTTTCTTT. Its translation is CASSRPGEGTEAFF.

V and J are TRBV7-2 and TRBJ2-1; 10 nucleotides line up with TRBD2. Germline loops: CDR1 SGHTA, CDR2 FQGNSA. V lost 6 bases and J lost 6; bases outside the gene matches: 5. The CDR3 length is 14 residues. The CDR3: CASRAGGPGNEQFF. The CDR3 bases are TGTGCCAGCAGAGCGGGGGGGCCGGGCAATGAGCAGTTCTTC.

The CDR3 reads CASKGLAGGGGSYNEQFF. CDR3 coding DNA: TGTGCCAGCAAAGGACTAGCGGGAGGAGGAGGCTCCTACAATGAGCAGTTCTTC. V usage is TRBV3-1 (or the pseudogene TRBV3-2) and J usage is TRBJ2-1; 14 bases are shared with TRBD2. With V trimmed by 7 bases and J by 0 bases, 8 bases remained unmatched. The CDR3 runs to 18 residues. Germline CDR1 LGHDT, CDR2 YNNKEL (reference sequence).

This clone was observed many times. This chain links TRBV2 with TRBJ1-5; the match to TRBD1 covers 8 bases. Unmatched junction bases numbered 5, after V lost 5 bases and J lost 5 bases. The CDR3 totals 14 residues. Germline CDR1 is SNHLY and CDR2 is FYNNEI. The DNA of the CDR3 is TGTGCCAGCAGTTGGGACAGGAGGTATCAGCCCCAGCATTTT. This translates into CASSWDRRYQPQHF.

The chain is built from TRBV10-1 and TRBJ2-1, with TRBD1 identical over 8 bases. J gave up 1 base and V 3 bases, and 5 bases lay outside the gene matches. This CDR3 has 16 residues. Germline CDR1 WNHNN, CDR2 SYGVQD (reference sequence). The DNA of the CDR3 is TGCGCCAGCAGTGACCCAGGGACAGGATCCTACAATGAGCAGTTCTTC. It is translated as CASSDPGTGSYNEQFF.

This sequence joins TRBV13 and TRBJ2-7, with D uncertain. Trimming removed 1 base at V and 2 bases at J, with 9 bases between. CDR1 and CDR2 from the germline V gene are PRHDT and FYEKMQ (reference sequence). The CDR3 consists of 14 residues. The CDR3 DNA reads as TGTGCCAGCAGCTTAGAGGCGGCCCCCTACGAGCAGTACTTC. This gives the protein CASSLEAAPYEQYF. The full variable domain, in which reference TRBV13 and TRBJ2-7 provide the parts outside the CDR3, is AAGVIQSPRHLIKEKRETATLKCYPIPRHDTVYWYQQGPGQDPQFLISFYEKMQSDKGSIPDRFSAQQFSDYHSELNMSSLELGDSALYFCASSLEAAPYEQYFGPGTRLTVT.

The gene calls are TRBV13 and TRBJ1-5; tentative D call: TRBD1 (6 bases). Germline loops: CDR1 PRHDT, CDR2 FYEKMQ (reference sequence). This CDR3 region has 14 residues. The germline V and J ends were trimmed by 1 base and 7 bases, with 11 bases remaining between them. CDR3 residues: CASSLAGVGQPQHF. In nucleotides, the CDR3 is TGTGCCAGCAGCTTAGCAGGGGTAGGGCAGCCCCAGCATTTT. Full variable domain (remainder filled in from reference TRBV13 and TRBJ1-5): AAGVIQSPRHLIKEKRETATLKCYPIPRHDTVYWYQQGPGQDPQFLISFYEKMQSDKGSIPDRFSAQQFSDYHSELNMSSLELGDSALYFCASSLAGVGQPQHFGDGTRLSIL.

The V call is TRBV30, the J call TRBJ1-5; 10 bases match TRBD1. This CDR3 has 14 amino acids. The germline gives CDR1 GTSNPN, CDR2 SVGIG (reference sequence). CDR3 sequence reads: CYQGTGVRNQPQHF. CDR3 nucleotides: TGTTATCAGGGGACAGGGGTTAGGAATCAGCCCCAGCATTTT.

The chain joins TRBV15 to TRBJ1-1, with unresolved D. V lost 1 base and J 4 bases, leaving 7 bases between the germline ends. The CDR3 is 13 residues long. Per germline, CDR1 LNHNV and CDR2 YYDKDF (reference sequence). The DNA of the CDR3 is TGTGCCACCAGCAGAGCCCCGAGCACTGAAGCTTTCTTT. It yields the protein CATSRAPSTEAFF. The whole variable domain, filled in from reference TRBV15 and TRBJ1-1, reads DAMVIQNPRYQVTQFGKPVTLSCSQTLNHNVMYWYQQKSSQAPKLLFHYYDKDFNNEADTPDNFQSRRPNTSFCFLDIRSPGLGDTAMYLCATSRAPSTEAFFGQGTRLTVV.

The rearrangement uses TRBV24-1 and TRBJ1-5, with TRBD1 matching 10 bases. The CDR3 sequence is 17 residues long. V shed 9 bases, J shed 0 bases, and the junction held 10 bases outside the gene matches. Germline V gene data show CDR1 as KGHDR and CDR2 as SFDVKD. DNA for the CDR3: TGTGCCACCCGACAGGGGGCTGGAACTTATAGCAATCAGCCCCAGCATTTT. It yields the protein CATRQGAGTYSNQPQHF.